This T cell receptor (beta chain) was documented in a study of shared clonotypes between healthy human individuals. TCRdb keeps only in-frame clones here, not all; method: immunoSEQ multiplex PCR. The profile shows fewer than 3 million clones, around 92% of them singletons. The CDR3 loop spans 14 amino acids. V gave up 1 base and J gave up 6 bases, with 10 bases separating them. Germline V gives CDR1 SEHNR, CDR2 FQNEAQ (reference sequence). The sequencing input was naive CD4+ T cells from PBMCs. Subset specified: CD45RA+ positively selected. The rearrangement links TRBV7-9 to TRBJ2-1, with D possibly matching TRBD1 (5 bases). The TCR sequence derives from a man between 18 and 29 years old in good health. Some clones in this sample may be carry-over from other donors' samples. Written as DNA, the CDR3 is TGTGCCAGCAGCTTAGAAGGCAGGGTCAATGAGCAGTTCTTC. It translates to CASSLEGRVNEQFF.